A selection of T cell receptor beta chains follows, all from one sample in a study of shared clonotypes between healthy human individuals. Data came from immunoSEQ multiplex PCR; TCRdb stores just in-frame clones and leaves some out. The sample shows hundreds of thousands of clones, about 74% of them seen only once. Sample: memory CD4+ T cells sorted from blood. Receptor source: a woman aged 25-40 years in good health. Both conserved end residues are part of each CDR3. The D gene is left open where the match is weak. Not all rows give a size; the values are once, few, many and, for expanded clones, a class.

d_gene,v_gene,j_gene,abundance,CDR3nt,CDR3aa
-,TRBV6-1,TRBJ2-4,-,TGTGCCAGCAGTGAAAACGGCGACGTGTATGTCAAAAACATTCAGTACTTC,CASSENGDVYVKNIQYF
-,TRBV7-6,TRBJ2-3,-,TGTGCCAGCAGCCCCCTTGGGGGCGAGGGCACAGATACGCAGTATTTT,CASSPLGGEGTDTQYF
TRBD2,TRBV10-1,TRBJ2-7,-,TGCGCCAGCAGATTACTCGTTAGCGGGGCCGGCGACGAGCAGTACTTC,CASRLLVSGAGDEQYF
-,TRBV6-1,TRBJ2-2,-,TGTGCCAGCGTGACTATCGCGAACACCGGGGAGCTGTTTTTT,CASVTIANTGELFF
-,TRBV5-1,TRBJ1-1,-,TGCGCCAGCAGCCCCCAACAGGGAAACACTGAAGCTTTCTTT,CASSPQQGNTEAFF
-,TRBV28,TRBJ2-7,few,TGTGCCAGCAGCCCGGGACCGACCTACGAGCAGTACTTC,CASSPGPTYEQYF
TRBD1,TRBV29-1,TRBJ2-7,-,TGCAGCGTTGGTCCGGACAGGGGTAAAGAGCAGTACTTC,CSVGPDRGKEQYF
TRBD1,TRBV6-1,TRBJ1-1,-,TGTGCCAGCAGAGAAGGGGGCGCAGGGACTGAAGCTTTCTTT,CASREGGAGTEAFF
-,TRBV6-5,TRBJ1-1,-,TGTGCCAGCAGTCGATCGGGGGAAGCATCTGAAGCTTTCTTT,CASSRSGEASEAFF
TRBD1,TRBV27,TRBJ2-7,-,TGTGCCAGCCATAGTCTGGACAGGGGGCTCCCGGAGCAGTACTTC,CASHSLDRGLPEQYF
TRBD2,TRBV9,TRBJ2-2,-,TGTGCCAGCAGCGTAGGCGGGAGTGCCACCGGGGAGCTGTTTTTT,CASSVGGSATGELFF
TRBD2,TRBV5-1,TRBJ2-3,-,TGCGCCAGCAGCTTGGGGCTTAGCGGGACCACAGATACGCAGTATTTT,CASSLGLSGTTDTQYF
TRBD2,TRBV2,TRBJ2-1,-,TGTGCCAGCAGCCGACTAGCGGGAGGAGGTGAGCAGTTCTTC,CASSRLAGGGEQFF
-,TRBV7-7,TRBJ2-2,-,TGTGCCAGCAGCCCCGGGATAAACACCGGGGAGCTGTTTTTT,CASSPGINTGELFF
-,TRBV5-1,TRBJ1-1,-,TGCGCCAGCAGCTCCGGGACACTTAACACTGAAGCTTTCTTT,CASSSGTLNTEAFF
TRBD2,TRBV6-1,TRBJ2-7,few,TGTGCCAGCAGGCGGACTAGCGGTCCCTACGAGCAGTACTTC,CASRRTSGPYEQYF
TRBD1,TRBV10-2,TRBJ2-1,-,TGCGCCAGCAGTGGAGGACAGGCCTCCTACAATGAGCAGTTCTTC,CASSGGQASYNEQFF
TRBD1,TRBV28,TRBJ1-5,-,TGTGCCAGCAGTACCCCGGGACAGGGGGCTAATCAGCCCCAGCATTTT,CASSTPGQGANQPQHF
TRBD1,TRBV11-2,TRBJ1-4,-,TGTGCCAGCAGCTTAGATATTTTGACTGGGACAGGGGACAAACTGTTTTTT,CASSLDILTGTGDKLFF
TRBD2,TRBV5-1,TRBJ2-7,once,TGCGCCAGCAGCTTGACTAGCGGGATTTCCTACGAGCAGTACTTC,CASSLTSGISYEQYF
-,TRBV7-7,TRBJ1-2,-,TGTGCCAGCAGCTTATACTGGGCCTCTAACTATGGCTACACCTTC,CASSLYWASNYGYTF
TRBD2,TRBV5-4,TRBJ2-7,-,TGTGCCAGCACCCGGGGGGGGAGGGCATCCTACGAGCAGTACTTC,CASTRGGRASYEQYF
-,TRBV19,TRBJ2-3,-,TGTGCCAGTCGGGCCGGCGGGAACACAGATACGCAGTATTTT,CASRAGGNTDTQYF
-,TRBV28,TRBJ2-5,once,TGTGCCAGCAGACTAGGACATTTCCAAGAGACCCAGTACTTC,CASRLGHFQETQYF
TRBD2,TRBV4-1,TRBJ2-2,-,TGCGCCAGCAGCCGTAGCGGGGTAGGGACCGGGGAGCTGTTTTTT,CASSRSGVGTGELFF
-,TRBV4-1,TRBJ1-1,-,TGCGCCAGCAGCCAAGTGGGCTGGAACACTGAAGCTTTCTTT,CASSQVGWNTEAFF
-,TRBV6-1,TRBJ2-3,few,TGTGCCAGCAGGGGTGGGGGGCCGACAGATACGCAGTATTTT,CASRGGGPTDTQYF
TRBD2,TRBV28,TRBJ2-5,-,TGTGCCAGCTGCCCGACTAGCGGGAATCGGGAGACCCAGTACTTC,CASCPTSGNRETQYF
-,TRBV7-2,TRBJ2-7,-,TGTGCCAGCAGCTTACGCAGGCGCGCCTACGAGCAGTACTTC,CASSLRRRAYEQYF
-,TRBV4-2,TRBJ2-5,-,TGTGCCAGCAGCCAAGATCGGAGAGAGACCCAGTACTTC,CASSQDRRETQYF
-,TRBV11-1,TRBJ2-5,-,TGTGCCAGCAGCCCTGGACCCCACCAAGAGACCCAGTACTTC,CASSPGPHQETQYF
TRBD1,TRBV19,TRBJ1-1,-,TGTGCCAGTGACCAGGGGGCGTATCGGAAGAACACTGAAGCTTTCTTT,CASDQGAYRKNTEAFF
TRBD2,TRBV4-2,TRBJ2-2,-,TGTGCCAGCAGCCACCCCACCTGGACTAGCGGGAGAACAGGGCGTGACACCGGGGAGCTGTTTTTT,CASSHPTWTSGRTGRDTGELFF
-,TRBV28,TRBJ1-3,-,TGTGCCAGCAGTTTCAAGGTTTACTCTGGAAACACCATATATTTT,CASSFKVYSGNTIYF
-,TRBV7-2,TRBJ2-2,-,TGTGCCAGCAGCGGGGGAGGAGGTTGGGTCGGGGAGCTGTTTTTT,CASSGGGGWVGELFF